Reported below is one T cell receptor (beta chain). The data were taken from a study of blood T cell repertoires in COVID-19. Study at large: PBMCs, B-cell-depleted T cells, or T cells provided the cDNA or gDNA that made up the material.

Germline assignment: CDR1 LNHDA and CDR2 SQIVND (reference sequence). The CDR3 runs to 15 residues. The V gene end was trimmed by 8 bases and the J gene end by 7 bases; junction bases not matched to a gene: 10. The repertoire was sequenced with immunoSEQ multiplex PCR; TCRdb's copy has only in-frame clones and lacks some. The repertoire holds about 210,000 clones, with around 80% as singletons. The V and J genes are TRBV19 and TRBJ1-6, with 8 bases fitting TRBD1. Sample: peripheral blood. This TCR derives from a man aged 60-69 years with acute or convalescent COVID-19. The CDR3 DNA is TGTGCCAGTCAGCAGGGGGCGGGGGAAAATTCACCCCTCCACTTT. This sequence encodes CASQQGAGENSPLHF.